This entry lists 2 T cell receptor beta chains sequenced from one sample in a study of T cell responses to AZD1222 COVID-19 vaccine. Method: immunoSEQ multiplex PCR; TCRdb's copy keeps in-frame clones and lacks some. The data contain some 91,000 clones, approximately 94% of them singletons. The source was peripheral blood, collected on day 0 of AZD1222 vaccination. These receptors all stem from an adult in good health.

The J gene is TRBJ1-4, the V gene TRBV9, with D perhaps TRBD1 (6 bases). The V and J ends lost 0 bases and 5 bases respectively, with 11 bases between them. There are 15 residues in the CDR3. CDR1 and CDR2 (germline): SGDLS, YYNGEE. The CDR3 bases are TGTGCCAGCAGCGTAGCGGCAGGGGAAAATGAAAAACTGTTTTTT. Its protein is CASSVAAGENEKLFF.

The genes are TRBV27 and TRBJ1-4; D is undetermined. The CDR3 totals 16 residues. Germline CDR1 and CDR2: MNHEY and SMNVEV (reference sequence). V dropped 7 bases and J dropped 8 bases, with 23 bases sitting between them. CDR3 amino acids: CASTSRTGGQWEKLFF. The DNA of the CDR3 is TGTGCCAGCACCTCGAGGACGGGAGGTCAGTGGGAAAAACTGTTTTTT.